This passage covers 15 T cell receptor beta chains from one sample sequenced in a study of CD8+ T cells in alopecia areata. RNA extraction and reverse transcription yielded cDNA as sequencing template. Here immunoSEQ multiplex PCR was the method, and the copy in TCRdb shows in-frame clones only, minus some. This table has roughly 150,000 clones, about 60% appearing once. This sample comprised CD4+ T cells sorted from blood, obtained at week 0. The receptors derive from a human donor with alopecia areata.

V and J are TRBV5-6 and TRBJ2-1; no reliable D call. This CDR3 is built from 15 residues. The germline CDR1 and CDR2 sequences are SGHDT and YYEEEE. V dropped 4 bases and J dropped 2 bases, with 13 bases sitting between them. CDR3 DNA: TGTGCCAGCAGCCCGAATACAAGCCCCTACAATGAGCAGTTCTTC. The encoded protein is CASSPNTSPYNEQFF.

This clone was counted a few times. A junction end diverges from the germline sequence, so it may reflect a read error. This sequence joins TRBV5-1 and TRBJ2-1; tentative D call: TRBD2 (6 bases). Germline CDR1 SGHRS, CDR2 YFSETQ. The CDR3 runs 14 residues. CDR3 in DNA: TGCGCCACCAGCCCGGGACTCGACTACAATGAGCAGTTCTTC. Translation: CATSPGLDYNEQFF.

The CDR3 loop is CSVAGQGYGYTF. CDR3 coding DNA: TGCAGCGTTGCGGGACAGGGCTATGGCTACACCTTC. The chain has TRBV29-1 and TRBJ1-2, with 9 bases matching TRBD1. Germline lookup yields CDR1 SQVTM and CDR2 ANQGSEA. CDR3 length: 12 amino acids. The V gene end was trimmed by 4 bases and the J gene end by 4 bases; junction bases not matched to a gene: 1.

This chain joins TRBV4-3 and TRBJ2-1; 10 nucleotides agree with TRBD2. Trimming cost V 3 bases and J 7 bases; bases outside gene matches: 12. CDR3 length: 17 amino acids. Looked up from germline, CDR1 is LGHNA and CDR2 is YSLEER. The CDR3 DNA follows: TGCGCCAGCAGCCACGACACCCCGGGACTAGCGTCGAATGAGCAGTTCTTC. It codes for CASSHDTPGLASNEQFF.

This chain uses TRBV10-3 with TRBJ1-2; 9 bases align to TRBD1. CDR3 length: 14 amino acids. Germline V lookup: CDR1 ENHRY, CDR2 SYGVKD. J gave up 2 bases and V 8 bases, and 6 bases lay outside the gene matches. In nucleotides, the CDR3 is TGTGCCATCCGTCCCGGGACAGGGAACTATGGCTACACCTTC. Translated: CAIRPGTGNYGYTF.

The rearrangement links TRBV25-1 to TRBJ2-1, with 13 bases matching TRBD2. Germline CDR1 reads MGHDK; CDR2 reads SYGVNS. The CDR3 has 17 amino acids. V shed 2 bases, J shed 4 bases, and the junction held 5 bases outside the gene matches. The CDR3 region is CASSETSGGASYNEQFF. For the CDR3, the DNA is TGTGCCAGCAGTGAAACTAGCGGGGGGGCTTCGTACAATGAGCAGTTCTTC.

The gene calls are TRBV23-1 and TRBJ2-5; D is perhaps TRBD1 (5 bases). TRBV23-1 falls under the ORF class, with uncertain function. The CDR3 loop spans 14 amino acids. Trimming took 9 bases from V and 2 from J, leaving 16 bases between them. DNA of the CDR3: TGCGCCAGGAATTTTAACAGGCCTCAAGAGACCCAGTACTTC. This sequence encodes CARNFNRPQETQYF.

The chain links TRBV27 to TRBJ1-2, with 9 bases that match TRBD1. With 2 bases clipped from V and 0 bases from J, the junction kept 7 bases outside the gene matches. The V gene's germline CDR1 is MNHEY and CDR2 SMNVEV (reference sequence). This CDR3 comprises 17 residues. The CDR3: CASSLRTGGEANYGYTF. The DNA for the CDR3 is TGTGCCAGCAGTTTAAGAACAGGGGGCGAAGCTAACTATGGCTACACCTTC.

This chain links TRBV19 with TRBJ2-3; 11 positions match TRBD2. From germline, CDR1 is LNHDA and CDR2 SQIVND (reference sequence). V gave up 6 bases and J gave up 14 bases; unmatched junction bases: 7. CDR3 length: 12 amino acids. The chain's CDR3 is CASRPLAGAPYF. Written as DNA, the CDR3 is TGTGCCAGTAGACCACTAGCGGGGGCCCCGTATTTT.

J is TRBJ2-5 and V is TRBV5-4; perhaps D is TRBD1 or TRBD2 (6 bases each). Trimming cost V 0 bases and J 5 bases, with 17 bases left between them. CDR1 is SGHNT and CDR2 is YYREEE in the germline V gene (reference sequence). This CDR3 spans 16 amino acids. The CDR3 protein is CASSLGSSTGGETQYF. In nucleotides, the CDR3 is TGTGCCAGCAGCTTGGGGAGTTCGACAGGAGGGGAGACCCAGTACTTC.

This chain connects TRBV7-2 to TRBJ2-7, with TRBD1 matching 7 bases. CDR1 is SGHTA, CDR2 FQGNSA, per germline. The CDR3 loop spans 15 amino acids. V lost 4 bases and J lost 3; bases outside the gene matches: 9. The CDR3 spells CASSSSGQGDYEQYF. The CDR3 nucleotides read TGTGCCAGCAGCTCCTCAGGGCAGGGGGACTACGAGCAGTACTTC.

This clone was counted between two and nine times. The J gene is TRBJ2-2, the V gene TRBV19; tentative D call: TRBD2 (7 bases). The CDR3 runs 16 residues. From germline, CDR1 is LNHDA and CDR2 SQIVND (reference sequence). V was shortened by 5 bases and J by 1 base, with 14 bases between the two germline ends. The CDR3, as DNA: TGTGCCAGTAGTCAGGCGGGGGCAGGGAACACCGGGGAGCTGTTTTTT. Its protein product is CASSQAGAGNTGELFF.

This clone came up a few times. One end of the junction fails to match germline, which may point to a read error. The genes are TRBV4-2 and TRBJ1-2; D is undetermined. The CDR3 consists of 13 residues. Germline CDR1 and CDR2: LGHNA and YNFKEQ. In DNA form, the CDR3 reads TGTGCCAGCAGCCAAGATCAAGGAATGGCCTCTGCCTTC. It specifies CASSQDQGMASAF.

V gene TRBV19 combines with J gene TRBJ1-5; TRBD1 matches 11 bases. Germline CDR1 reads LNHDA; CDR2 reads SQIVND (reference sequence). The CDR3 loop spans 14 amino acids. The junction had 5 bases not matched to a gene; V was cut back by 6 bases and J by 7 bases. CDR3 sequence: CASSGTGGGQPQHF. In nucleotides, the CDR3 is TGTGCCAGTAGCGGGACAGGGGGTGGACAGCCCCAGCATTTT.

Concerning this clone: Other DNA sequences in the sample encode the same CDR3. The chain recombines TRBV30 with TRBJ1-5, with D perhaps TRBD1 (5 bases). In germline, CDR1 is GTSNPN, CDR2 SVGIG (reference sequence). The CDR3 runs 13 residues. V lost 0 bases, J lost 3 bases, and 6 bases lay in between. The CDR3 DNA sequence: TGTGCCTGGAGTGTAGGGGACAATCAGCCCCAGCATTTT. Amino acid sequence: CAWSVGDNQPQHF.